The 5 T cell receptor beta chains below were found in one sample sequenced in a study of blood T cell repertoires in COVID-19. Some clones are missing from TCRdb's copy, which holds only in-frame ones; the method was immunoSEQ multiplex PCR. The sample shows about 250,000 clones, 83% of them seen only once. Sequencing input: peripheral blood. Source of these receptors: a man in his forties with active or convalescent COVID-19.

In DNA, the CDR3 is TGCAGTGCTAGTCCAATCCGGTACACTGAAGCTTTCTTT. Translation: CSASPIRYTEAFF. The J gene is TRBJ1-1, the V gene TRBV20-1; D gene ambiguous. The CDR3 is made up of 13 amino acids. From germline, CDR1 is DFQATT and CDR2 SNEGSKA (reference sequence). V shed 3 bases and J shed 3 bases, with 11 bases lying between them.

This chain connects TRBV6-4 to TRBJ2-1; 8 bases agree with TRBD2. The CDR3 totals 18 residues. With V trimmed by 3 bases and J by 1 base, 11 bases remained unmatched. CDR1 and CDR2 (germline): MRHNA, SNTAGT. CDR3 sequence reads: CASSEEGSGAFSYNEQFF. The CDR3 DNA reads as TGTGCCAGCAGTGAGGAGGGTAGCGGGGCCTTTTCCTACAATGAGCAGTTCTTC.

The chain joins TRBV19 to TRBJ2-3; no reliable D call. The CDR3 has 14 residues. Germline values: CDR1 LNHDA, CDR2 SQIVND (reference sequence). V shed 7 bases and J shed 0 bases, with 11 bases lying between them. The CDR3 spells CASTLGSSTDTQYF. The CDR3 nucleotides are TGTGCCAGTACCTTGGGCAGTAGCACAGATACGCAGTATTTT.

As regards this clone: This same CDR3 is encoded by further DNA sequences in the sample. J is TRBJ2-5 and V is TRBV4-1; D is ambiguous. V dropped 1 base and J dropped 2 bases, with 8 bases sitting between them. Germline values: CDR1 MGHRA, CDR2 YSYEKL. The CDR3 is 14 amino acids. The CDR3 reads CASSQGSGQETQYF. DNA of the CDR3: TGCGCCAGCAGCCAAGGTTCCGGGCAAGAGACCCAGTACTTC.

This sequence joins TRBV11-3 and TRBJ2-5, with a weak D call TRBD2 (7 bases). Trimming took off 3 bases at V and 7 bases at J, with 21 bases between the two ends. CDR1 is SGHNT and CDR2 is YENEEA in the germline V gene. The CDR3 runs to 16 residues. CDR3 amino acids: CASSFHKGGLMVTQYF. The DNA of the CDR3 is TGTGCCAGCAGCTTTCATAAGGGGGGGCTTATGGTGACCCAGTACTTC.